One T cell receptor beta chain is described in this entry. The antigen remains unidentified. These donors counted as nominally healthy when sampled, but unrecorded immune exposures were likely. This CDR3 is 16 amino acids long. Germline V gene data show CDR1 as SGHKS and CDR2 as YYEKEE (reference sequence). J lost 0 bases, V lost 4 bases, and 10 bases had no gene match. The data are from a study of cytomegalovirus exposure and HLA in healthy donors. On the study more broadly: Membership in the Caucasian-associated ancestry cluster was found for 75% to 85% of 300 to 400 genotyped donors.

Primers for the PCR totalled 60 Vbeta and 13 Jbeta. TCRdb's copy holds only in-frame clones and misses some; the assay was immunoSEQ multiplex PCR. The table lists about 48,000 clones, with about 1.2% in the top ten. Study results and caveats: Within an earlier analysis, most TCR beta V segments proved productive either about 90% or about 30% of the time. Most TCR sequences were seen very rarely across donors, but some public TCRs occurred in many.

The chain combines TRBV5-5 with TRBJ2-7; 7 bases match TRBD2. Sequencing was done on a sample of PBMCs. The origin of this receptor is a middle-aged woman in good health and CMV-seronegative. The CDR3, as DNA: TGTGCCAGCAGCCCCTGGGAGGGGAACCCCTCCTACGAGCAGTACTTC. It codes for CASSPWEGNPSYEQYF.